This entry lists 20 T cell receptor beta chains sequenced from one sample in a study of control samples from healthy donors and cancer patients. Produced via immunoSEQ multiplex PCR; TCRdb's table is partial and in-frame only. The repertoire has around 130,000 clones, more than 70% of them found once; the top ten carry 40%. The sequencing sample was made of blood. The receptor set was obtained from a man between 50 and 59 years old in good health.

This CDR3 reads CASSYGTQGKGGYTF. CDR3 coding DNA: TGTGCCAGCAGTTACGGAACACAGGGGAAAGGTGGCTACACCTTC. The V gene is TRBV6-5, the J gene TRBJ1-2; TRBD1 aligns across 7 bases. In germline, CDR1 is MNHEY, CDR2 SVGAGI. The junction had 10 bases not matched to a gene; V was cut back by 2 bases and J by 7 bases. This CDR3 region has 15 residues.

In its sample, this clone was seen once. The rearrangement links TRBV2 to TRBJ1-1, with a weak D call TRBD1 (6 bases). The CDR3 sequence is 14 residues long. Germline assignment: CDR1 SNHLY and CDR2 FYNNEI. Between the trimmed V and J ends, which lost 7 bases and 5 bases, there was a span of 17 bases. The CDR3 coding sequence is TGTGCCAGCATTTCAACAGGGTGGGGGACTGAAGCTTTCTTT. It translates to CASISTGWGTEAFF. Supplemented by reference TRBV2 and TRBJ1-1, the full variable domain reads EPEVTQTPSHQVTQMGQEVILRCVPISNHLYFYWYRQILGQKVEFLVSFYNNEISEKSEIFDDQFSVERPDGSNFTLKIRSTKLEDSAMYFCASISTGWGTEAFFGQGTRLTVV.

The rearrangement uses TRBV2 and TRBJ2-1; 8 bases agree with TRBD2. V shed 4 bases and J 7 bases; nucleotides not matched to a gene: 3. CDR1 is SNHLY and CDR2 is FYNNEI in the germline V gene. The CDR3 spans 13 residues. The CDR3 DNA reads TGTGCCAGCAGTGGGGGACTAGAGAATGAGCAGTTCTTC. Translated: CASSGGLENEQFF.

The chain has TRBV5-1 and TRBJ2-6; D unresolved. This CDR3 spans 15 amino acids. Germline V gene lookup returns CDR1 SGHRS and CDR2 YFSETQ. V was trimmed by 0 bases and J by 1 base, leaving 5 bases between them. For the CDR3, the DNA is TGCGCCAGCAGCTTGGGCTCATCTGGGGCCAACGTCCTGACTTTC. It specifies CASSLGSSGANVLTF. Variable domain in full (rest from reference TRBV5-1 and TRBJ2-6): KAGVTQTPRYLIKTRGQQVTLSCSPISGHRSVSWYQQTPGQGLQFLFEYFSETQRNKGNFPGRFSGRQFSNSRSEMNVSTLELGDSALYLCASSLGSSGANVLTFGAGSRLTVL.

This clone was detected only a few times. V is TRBV14 and J is TRBJ1-2; D remains ambiguous. The CDR3 loop spans 17 amino acids. The V and J ends lost 0 bases and 8 bases respectively, with 22 bases between them. Germline CDR1 and CDR2: SGHDN and FVKESK. CDR3 protein: CASSQEIGSYLGGGYTF. CDR3 in DNA: TGTGCCAGCAGCCAAGAGATCGGGTCCTATCTAGGCGGGGGCTACACCTTC.

The V call is TRBV18, the J call TRBJ2-3, with 12 bases matching TRBD2. Germline values: CDR1 KGHSH, CDR2 LQKENI. J was trimmed by 1 base and V by 6 bases; bases with no gene match: 8. The CDR3 loop spans 17 amino acids. This CDR3 reads CASSLAGGQAGTDTQYF. For the CDR3, the DNA is TGTGCCAGCTCCCTAGCGGGGGGGCAAGCGGGCACAGATACGCAGTATTTT.

The CDR3 region is CASSLAGDRYNEQFF. DNA for the CDR3: TGTGCCAGCAGCTTGGCCGGGGACAGGTACAATGAGCAGTTCTTC. This chain links TRBV5-4 with TRBJ2-1; 8 positions match TRBD1. The ends lost 0 bases at V and 4 bases at J; junction bases unmatched: 3. This CDR3 spans 15 amino acids. Germline CDR1 SGHNT, CDR2 YYREEE (reference sequence).

The J gene is TRBJ2-3, the V gene TRBV5-1, with 10 bases matching TRBD2. V was pared by 0 bases and J by 3 bases, with 4 bases of the junction left unmatched. The CDR3 sequence is 16 residues long. The V gene's germline CDR1 is SGHRS and CDR2 YFSETQ. This CDR3 is CASSLGASGGTDTQYF. The CDR3 DNA is TGCGCCAGCAGCTTGGGGGCTAGCGGGGGTACAGATACGCAGTATTTT.

This rearrangement joins TRBV19 to TRBJ1-6, with 10 positions matching TRBD1. From germline, CDR1 is LNHDA and CDR2 SQIVND (reference sequence). The CDR3 consists of 16 residues. V was clipped by 6 bases and J by 6 bases; unmatched bases: 8. CDR3 sequence: CASRTDRGDGNSPLHF. The CDR3, as DNA: TGTGCCAGTAGGACGGACAGGGGGGACGGTAATTCACCCCTCCACTTT.

This clone turned up a few times. The chain is built from TRBV6-1 and TRBJ1-6; no reliable D call. Germline V gene sequence: CDR1 MNHNS, CDR2 SASEGT. V shed 3 bases and J shed 8 bases, with 8 bases lying between them. The CDR3 spans 13 residues. In DNA form, the CDR3 reads TGTGCCAGCAGTGAGACGGACTATTCACCCCTCCACTTT. Its translation: CASSETDYSPLHF.

The chain recombines TRBV3-1 (or the pseudogene TRBV3-2) with TRBJ2-7; no reliable D call. Trimming stripped 3 bases from V and 3 bases from J, with 15 bases between. This CDR3 has 15 residues. CDR1 is LGHDT and CDR2 is YNNKEL in the germline V gene (reference sequence). The CDR3 sequence: CASSQSRRLDYEQYF. The CDR3 DNA reads as TGTGCCAGCAGCCAGAGCCGACGGTTGGACTACGAGCAGTACTTC.

This rearrangement joins TRBV19 to TRBJ1-5; D call uncertain. The V gene lost 5 bases and the J gene lost 3 bases, with 11 bases spanning the gap. This CDR3 contains 14 residues. Germline CDR1 and CDR2: LNHDA and SQIVND (reference sequence). The DNA of the CDR3 is TGTGCCAGTAGTGCGCCGAACTTCAATCAGCCCCAGCATTTT. Encoded protein: CASSAPNFNQPQHF.

This sequence joins TRBV2 and TRBJ1-1, with D tentatively TRBD1 (5 bases). The CDR3 is 13 amino acids. Trimming shortened V by 4 bases and J by 4 bases, and 10 bases separated the two germline ends. From germline, CDR1 is SNHLY and CDR2 FYNNEI. The CDR3 loop is CASSAREGTEAFF. CDR3 coding DNA: TGTGCCAGCAGTGCCAGGGAAGGCACTGAAGCTTTCTTT.

The rearrangement links TRBV5-1 to TRBJ2-3; 10 nucleotides align to TRBD2. Germline V CDR1 and CDR2: SGHRS, YFSETQ. J gave up 5 bases and V 2 bases, and 5 bases lay outside the gene matches. The CDR3 contains 15 residues. The CDR3, as DNA: TGCGCCAGCAGCTTAGCGGGGGGGCCTGGAGATACGCAGTATTTT. Protein sequence: CASSLAGGPGDTQYF.

The chain carries TRBV10-3 and TRBJ2-1, with 10 nucleotides matching TRBD2. The CDR3 length is 16 residues. V was pared by 2 bases and J by 2 bases, with 3 bases of the junction left unmatched. Germline CDR1 is ENHRY and CDR2 is SYGVKD. The CDR3 loop reads CAISETSGATYNEQFF. DNA of the CDR3: TGTGCCATCAGTGAGACTAGCGGGGCCACCTACAATGAGCAGTTCTTC.

The sample holds one count of this clone. The chain combines TRBV7-8 with TRBJ1-2; D is uncertain. Trimming took 5 bases from V and 1 from J, leaving 11 bases between them. The CDR3 has 14 residues. The germline CDR1 and CDR2 sequences are SGHVS and FQNEAQ. CDR3 protein: CASSRDTFNYGYTF. For the CDR3, the DNA is TGTGCCAGCAGCCGAGACACTTTTAACTATGGCTACACCTTC.

The chain uses TRBV5-4 and TRBJ1-3; TRBD1 is a possible D gene (5 bases). With 0 bases removed from V and 11 bases from J, the gap between germline ends came to 15 bases. The CDR3 covers 14 residues. Germline V gives CDR1 SGHNT, CDR2 YYREEE (reference sequence). The CDR3 here is CASSLDPRGKPIYF. The CDR3 region has the DNA TGTGCCAGCAGCTTGGATCCAAGGGGAAAGCCCATATATTTT.

The table lists this clone with a count of one. The chain is built from TRBV6-6 and TRBJ2-2; D not resolved. Germline CDR1 is MNHNY and CDR2 is SVGAGI (reference sequence). Trimming left V 5 bases short and J 1 base short, with 17 bases between. The CDR3 spans 17 residues. CDR3 in DNA: TGTGCCAGCAGTCCTACTCTCAGAGAACTGAACACCGGGGAGCTGTTTTTT. This gives the protein CASSPTLRELNTGELFF.

At least ten counts were recorded for this clone. The CDR3 coding sequence is TGTGCCAGTAGTATATACCCCGCCAACACTGAAGCTTTCTTT. It encodes CASSIYPANTEAFF. The chain uses TRBV19 and TRBJ1-1; no clear D gene. The CDR3 extends over 14 amino acids. V lost 2 bases and J 2 bases, leaving 9 bases between the germline ends. Germline V gene lookup returns CDR1 LNHDA and CDR2 SQIVND (reference sequence).

The rearrangement uses TRBV9 and TRBJ2-7; D uncertain. CDR3 length: 14 amino acids. The V end was cut by 0 bases, the J end by 5 bases, with 12 bases between. Per the germline V gene, CDR1 is SGDLS and CDR2 is YYNGEE. The CDR3 spells CASSVEGDLDEQYF. The CDR3 region has the DNA TGTGCCAGCAGCGTAGAAGGCGACCTTGACGAGCAGTACTTC.